Detailed here is one T cell receptor (beta chain). Its antigen is not known. Via MiXCR, TCRdb re-called the reads, giving one row per CDR3 protein. The sample includes 700,000 to 950,000 distinct CDR3 sequences, approximately 32% seen only once; the top ten take around 12%. The record originates from a study of T cell repertoires in cytomegalovirus infection. Turning to the study itself: Selection of CMV epitopes for the study included recently identified HLA-C-restricted and well-studied HLA-B-restricted ones. Public signatures in TCR beta pointed to CMV infection and matching HLA type.

Study-wide results and caveats: The cumulative frequency of public TCR beta families identified carriers of CMV plus the relevant HLA. Clonotype analysis showed dominance of the ex vivo response by HLA-C-restricted CMV-specific TCR beta clonotypes.

Germline V gene sequence: CDR1 DFQATT, CDR2 SNEGSKA (reference sequence). This CDR3 is built from 14 residues. Trimming cost V 6 bases and J 2 bases; bases outside gene matches: 8. The receptor's source is a human donor in good health (CMV status not recorded). Some clones in this sample may be carry-over from other donors' samples. The sample here was cultured CD8+ T cells from PBMCs, taken from culture after CMV antigen stimulation. The chain links TRBV20-1 to TRBJ2-7; 9 bases line up with TRBD1. The CDR3 coding sequence is TGCAGTGCCCGAACGGGACAGGGTACCTACGAGCAGTACTTC. The encoded protein is CSARTGQGTYEQYF.